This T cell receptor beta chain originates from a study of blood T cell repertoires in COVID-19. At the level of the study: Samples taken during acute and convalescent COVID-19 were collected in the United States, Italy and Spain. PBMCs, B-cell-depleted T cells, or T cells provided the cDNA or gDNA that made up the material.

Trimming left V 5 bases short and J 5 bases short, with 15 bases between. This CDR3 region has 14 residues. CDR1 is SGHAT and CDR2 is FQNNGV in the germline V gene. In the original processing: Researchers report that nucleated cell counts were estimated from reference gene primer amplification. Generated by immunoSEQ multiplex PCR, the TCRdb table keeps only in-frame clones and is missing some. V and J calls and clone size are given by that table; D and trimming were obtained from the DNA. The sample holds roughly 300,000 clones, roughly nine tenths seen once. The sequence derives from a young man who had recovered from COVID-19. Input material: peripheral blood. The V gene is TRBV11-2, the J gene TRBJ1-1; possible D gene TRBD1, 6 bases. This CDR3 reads CASSLRYRDTEAFF. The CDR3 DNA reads TGTGCCAGCAGCCTCCGGTACAGGGATACTGAAGCTTTCTTT.